This T cell receptor beta chain comes out of a study of identical twins. There are many counts of this clonotype. Germline CDR1 is SGHAT and CDR2 is FQNNGV. After removal of 1 base from V and 6 bases from J, the junction contained 4 bases not matched to a gene. CDR3 length: 15 amino acids. TCRdb processed the 5' RACE reads anew with MiXCR; each CDR3 protein has one entry. The table includes roughly 470,000 distinct CDR3 sequences, roughly an eighth detected once. In addition, the sample was reused for a study of yellow fever vaccine responses in identical twins.

The rearrangement links TRBV11-2 to TRBJ2-1; TRBD2 matches 9 bases. Sequencing input: CD4+ T cells sorted from blood. The sequence was collected from a woman in her late teens or twenties in good health. Here the CDR3 reads CASSLGAGGLNEQFF. Here the CDR3 DNA reads TGTGCCAGCAGCTTAGGGGCGGGAGGGCTCAATGAGCAGTTCTTC.